The entry below describes one T cell receptor (beta chain). This entry is derived from a study of blood T cell repertoires in COVID-19. In the study overall: Some COVID-19 samples were acute and others convalescent; all came from the United States, Italy and Spain.

Original processing notes: Using reference gene primer amplification, nucleated cell counts were estimated. Assay used: immunoSEQ multiplex PCR; TCRdb lists only in-frame clones, some missing. V, J and clone size were drawn from that table, and D and trimming were deduced from the DNA. The table lists over 250,000 clones, 85% of them singletons. Trimming left V 0 bases short and J 0 bases short, with 6 bases between. There are 14 residues in the CDR3. Per germline, CDR1 SGHKS and CDR2 YYEKEE (reference sequence). The source material was peripheral blood. The source is a man aged 45-65 years with active or convalescent COVID-19. The gene calls are TRBV5-5 and TRBJ1-1; D is ambiguous. The CDR3 region is CASSLADMNTEAFF. In DNA, the CDR3 is TGTGCCAGCAGCTTGGCAGACATGAACACTGAAGCTTTCTTT.